This T cell receptor (beta chain) comes out of a study of blood T cells in healthy people across ages. The second PCR ran roughly 6 to 12 cycles with a sample-barcoded 5' primer and J-beta primers. MiXCR, run by TCRdb on the 5' RACE reads, gives a single entry per CDR3 protein. Found here are around 800,000 distinct CDR3 sequences, about 55% of them singletons; the top ten hold 40% to 50%. V dropped 2 bases and J dropped 0 bases, with 14 bases sitting between them. Germline V gene data show CDR1 as DFQATT and CDR2 as SNEGSKA (reference sequence). CDR3 size: 17 residues. The sequence came from a man at least 80 years old in good health. The source material was blood. The V gene is TRBV20-1, the J gene TRBJ1-6, with TRBD1 as a possible D gene (6 bases). The CDR3 is CSARKETGPSYNSPLHF. In DNA, the CDR3 is TGCAGTGCTAGAAAGGAGACAGGACCCTCCTATAATTCACCCCTCCACTTT.